The 21 T cell receptor beta chains listed next were all sequenced from one sample in a study of blood T cell repertoires in COVID-19. The method was immunoSEQ multiplex PCR; TCRdb's version includes in-frame clones alone and lacks a portion of them. The table records about 300,000 clones, about 89% of them present only once. Sequenced sample: peripheral blood. The receptors were sampled from a man younger than 35 who had recovered from COVID-19.

This clone was observed a few times. This chain joins TRBV27 and TRBJ2-7; the match to TRBD2 covers 9 bases. The V segment lost 5 bases and the J segment 2 bases; nucleotides outside the gene matches: 4. Germline CDR1 MNHEY, CDR2 SMNVEV (reference sequence). The CDR3 length is 14 residues. CDR3 in DNA: TGTGCCAGCAGTCATGGCGGGAGGGCCTACGAGCAGTACTTC. It codes for CASSHGGRAYEQYF.

The CDR3 nucleotides are TGCGCCAGCAGCCGGGAAACAGGGGTCTCCTACAATGAGCAGTTCTTC. Its translation is CASSRETGVSYNEQFF. This chain connects TRBV4-1 to TRBJ2-1; 7 positions agree with TRBD1. The CDR3 spans 16 residues. Germline V gene data show CDR1 as MGHRA and CDR2 as YSYEKL. V was pared by 4 bases and J by 0 bases, with 6 bases of the junction left unmatched.

The V and J genes are TRBV2 and TRBJ1-4, with D possibly being TRBD1 (6 bases). The V gene's germline CDR1 is SNHLY and CDR2 FYNNEI. V was cut by 4 bases and J by 3 bases, with 12 bases left in between. The CDR3 extends over 15 amino acids. The DNA of the CDR3 is TGTGCCAGCAGTGTAAGGGGGGGCTCTAATGAAAAACTGTTTTTT. It encodes CASSVRGGSNEKLFF.

J is TRBJ1-4 and V is TRBV5-1, with 10 bases that match TRBD1. Per the germline V gene, CDR1 is SGHRS and CDR2 is YFSETQ. The CDR3 contains 14 residues. V trimming: 4 bases; J trimming: 8 bases; junction bases outside the gene matches: 5. DNA for the CDR3: TGCGCCAGCAGCGTCGGACAGGGGGAAGAAAAACTGTTTTTT. This encodes CASSVGQGEEKLFF.

The V gene is TRBV6-6, the J gene TRBJ1-1, with 11 bases aligning to TRBD1. CDR1 and CDR2 (germline): MNHNY, SVGAGI (reference sequence). CDR3 length: 14 residues. With 8 bases clipped from V and 1 base from J, the junction kept 3 bases outside the gene matches. CDR3 loop: CASRGQGANTEAFF. CDR3 sequence (DNA): TGTGCCAGCCGCGGACAGGGGGCGAACACTGAAGCTTTCTTT.

The genes are TRBV10-3 and TRBJ2-7; 9 bases are shared with TRBD1. CDR1 and CDR2 (germline): ENHRY, SYGVKD. With V trimmed by 4 bases and J by 6 bases, 7 bases remained unmatched. There are 14 residues in the CDR3. The CDR3 protein is CAISVTGTGSEQYF. In DNA, the CDR3 is TGTGCCATCAGTGTGACAGGGACAGGGAGCGAGCAGTACTTC.

A note on this clone: Germline and junction disagree at one end, which may indicate a read error. This rearrangement joins TRBV6-5 to TRBJ2-7; D is unresolved. Germline V gene lookup returns CDR1 MNHEY and CDR2 SVGAGI. This CDR3 is built from 14 residues. The CDR3: CASSYSLGRYEQYF. CDR3 DNA sequence: TGTGCCAGCAGCTACTCCTTGGGCAGGTACGAGCAGTACTTC.

The chain uses TRBV28 and TRBJ2-7; possible D gene TRBD1, 6 bases. Trimming took off 8 bases at V and 0 bases at J, with 14 bases between the two ends. This CDR3 is built from 14 residues. Germline CDR1 MDHEN, CDR2 SYDVKM. The CDR3 here is CASSRTGSSYEQYF. The CDR3 region has the DNA TGTGCCAGCTCGAGAACAGGGAGCTCCTACGAGCAGTACTTC.

The CDR3 protein is CASSQDRTSGYTDTQYF. CDR3 coding DNA: TGTGCCAGCAGCCAAGATAGAACTAGCGGATACACAGATACGCAGTATTTT. The V and J genes are TRBV4-2 and TRBJ2-3, with 8 positions matching TRBD2. CDR1 and CDR2 (germline): LGHNA, YNFKEQ. J gave up 2 bases and V 0 bases, and 7 bases lay outside the gene matches. The CDR3 has 17 amino acids.

CDR3 sequence reads: CASSPDRQNTGELFF. The CDR3 region has the DNA TGTGCCAGCAGCCCCGACAGGCAAAACACCGGGGAGCTGTTTTTT. The rearrangement uses TRBV2 and TRBJ2-2, with a possible D match to TRBD1 (6 bases). V was cut by 6 bases and J by 2 bases, with 13 bases left in between. The CDR3 is 15 residues long. CDR1 and CDR2 (germline): SNHLY, FYNNEI.

This clone was seen just once. The chain has TRBV7-9 and TRBJ2-3, with 8 bases fitting TRBD1. This CDR3 comprises 15 residues. The J segment lost 3 bases and the V segment lost 5 bases, leaving 7 bases of the junction unmatched. Germline assignment: CDR1 SEHNR and CDR2 FQNEAQ (reference sequence). Written as DNA, the CDR3 is TGTGCCAGCAGCCCCCCCGACAGGGGAACAGATACGCAGTATTTT. Its translation is CASSPPDRGTDTQYF.

The chain has TRBV14 and TRBJ2-3; 7 bases line up with TRBD2. Germline CDR1 SGHDN, CDR2 FVKESK. This CDR3 comprises 18 residues. Trimming at V came to 4 bases and at J to 0 bases, leaving 13 bases not matched to a gene. CDR3 sequence reads: CASSRGPPPGLSTDTQYF. In DNA, the CDR3 is TGTGCCAGCAGCCGAGGTCCGCCTCCGGGACTAAGCACAGATACGCAGTATTTT.

This rearrangement joins TRBV24-1 to TRBJ2-1; 12 bases match TRBD1. There are 17 residues in the CDR3. The germline gives CDR1 KGHDR, CDR2 SFDVKD. V was clipped by 4 bases and J by 9 bases; unmatched bases: 12. CDR3 loop: CATSETGTGGGFGEQFF. CDR3 DNA: TGTGCCACCAGTGAAACCGGGACAGGGGGCGGGTTCGGTGAGCAGTTCTTC.

The chain recombines TRBV19 with TRBJ1-2; D gene unclear. The V and J ends lost 8 bases and 0 bases respectively, with 13 bases between them. This CDR3 is built from 14 residues. Per the germline V gene, CDR1 is LNHDA and CDR2 is SQIVND (reference sequence). The CDR3 region has the DNA TGTGCCAGTTCTGAGCCGTCGACTAACTATGGCTACACCTTC. Protein sequence: CASSEPSTNYGYTF.

The chain joins TRBV3-1 (or the pseudogene TRBV3-2) to TRBJ2-5; 9 bases are shared with TRBD2. This CDR3 has 16 residues. The germline CDR1 and CDR2 sequences are LGHDT and YNNKEL (reference sequence). J gave up 5 bases and V 1 base, and 8 bases lay outside the gene matches. CDR3 residues: CASSQGIAGEGETQYF. The CDR3 bases are TGTGCCAGCAGCCAAGGAATAGCGGGAGAAGGGGAGACCCAGTACTTC.

The chain carries TRBV4-1 and TRBJ2-3; 14 positions agree with TRBD2. The CDR3 length is 17 residues. CDR1 and CDR2 (germline): MGHRA, YSYEKL. V lost 2 bases to trimming and J lost 6 bases; unmatched junction nucleotides: 7. As DNA, the CDR3 is TGCGCCAGCAGCCAAAGGACTAGCGGGGGGAACGCCGATACGCAGTATTTT. Its translation: CASSQRTSGGNADTQYF.

The chain has TRBV5-5 and TRBJ2-2, with 8 bases lining up with TRBD2. V was clipped by 0 bases and J by 2 bases; unmatched bases: 6. Per germline, CDR1 SGHKS and CDR2 YYEKEE (reference sequence). This CDR3 is built from 17 residues. The CDR3: CASSLASGGLNTGELFF. The DNA for the CDR3 is TGTGCCAGCAGCTTGGCCAGCGGGGGACTAAACACCGGGGAGCTGTTTTTT. The full variable domain, its missing parts supplied by reference TRBV5-5 and TRBJ2-2, is DAGVTQSPTHLIKTRGQQVTLRCSPISGHKSVSWYQQVLGQGPQFIFQYYEKEERGRGNFPDRFSARQFPNYSSELNVNALLLGDSALYLCASSLASGGLNTGELFFGEGSRLTVL.

J is TRBJ2-2 and V is TRBV7-2; D is uncertain. The germline gives CDR1 SGHTA, CDR2 FQGNSA. This CDR3 has 16 residues. Trimming left V 4 bases short and J 2 bases short, with 14 bases between. The CDR3 loop reads CASSSQITANTGELFF. The CDR3 nucleotides are TGTGCCAGCAGCTCCCAAATTACAGCTAACACCGGGGAGCTGTTTTTT.

The V call is TRBV6-6, the J call TRBJ2-1; the match to TRBD2 covers 15 bases. The CDR3 has 16 residues. Losses at the gene ends were 5 bases for V and 5 bases for J; bases not matched to a gene: 4. Per germline, CDR1 MNHNY and CDR2 SVGAGI (reference sequence). The CDR3, as DNA: TGTGCCAGCAGTCGCGGACTAGCGGGGGGGAACAATGAGCAGTTCTTC. As protein: CASSRGLAGGNNEQFF.

The gene calls are TRBV9 and TRBJ2-2; 7 bases match TRBD2. The CDR3 has 17 amino acids. The V segment lost 4 bases and the J segment 7 bases; nucleotides outside the gene matches: 16. Germline CDR1 is SGDLS and CDR2 is YYNGEE. CDR3 nucleotide sequence: TGTGCCAGCAGCACACCCTCCGGGGGGACCCAGGACGGGGAGCTGTTTTTT. Protein: CASSTPSGGTQDGELFF.

The chain employs TRBV14 and TRBJ2-7, with D perhaps TRBD1 (5 bases). The CDR3 runs to 15 residues. Germline V lookup: CDR1 SGHDN, CDR2 FVKESK. V lost 3 bases and J 2 bases, leaving 14 bases between the germline ends. The CDR3 here is CASSHGHIPTYEQYF. CDR3 bases: TGTGCCAGCAGCCATGGACACATACCAACCTACGAGCAGTACTTC. Full variable domain (outside the CDR3, taken from reference TRBV14 and TRBJ2-7): EAGVTQFPSHSVIEKGQTVTLRCDPISGHDNLYWYRRVMGKEIKFLLHFVKESKQDESGMPNNRFLAERTGGTYSTLKVQPAELEDSGVYFCASSHGHIPTYEQYFGPGTRLTVT.